These T cell receptor beta chains were read from a single sample in a study of cytomegalovirus exposure and HLA in healthy donors. Data came from immunoSEQ multiplex PCR; TCRdb stores just in-frame clones and leaves some out. This sample has about 360,000 clones; just over 85% occur once, and the top ten carry around 0.8%. The sample consisted of PBMCs. All receptors come from a woman in her late teens or twenties in good health and CMV-seronegative. Each CDR3 is given with its conserved first and last residue. Fields, in order: V gene, J gene, D gene, clone size, CDR3 protein, CDR3 DNA. A D gene is named only where the DNA matches it firmly. A clone size is listed for some rows: how often the clone was seen (once, few, many), or a class if it is expanded.

V gene: TRBV25-1; J gene: TRBJ2-1; D gene: .; clone size: .; CDR3 protein: CASSDSGVSSYNEQFF; CDR3 DNA: TGTGCCAGCAGTGACAGCGGTGTTTCCTCCTACAATGAGCAGTTCTTC
V gene: TRBV15; J gene: TRBJ1-1; D gene: .; clone size: .; CDR3 protein: CATSRGGSQNTEAFF; CDR3 DNA: TGTGCCACCAGCAGAGGCGGTAGCCAGAACACTGAAGCTTTCTTT
V gene: TRBV5-1; J gene: TRBJ1-1; D gene: .; clone size: .; CDR3 protein: CASSARGTEAFF; CDR3 DNA: TGCGCCAGCAGCGCCAGGGGTACTGAAGCTTTCTTT
V gene: TRBV6-5; J gene: TRBJ2-1; D gene: TRBD1; clone size: .; CDR3 protein: CASRTPGGVRNEQFF; CDR3 DNA: TGTGCCAGCAGGACCCCAGGGGGAGTAAGGAATGAGCAGTTCTTC
V gene: TRBV5-8; J gene: TRBJ2-7; D gene: .; clone size: .; CDR3 protein: CASRRESSYEQYF; CDR3 DNA: TGTGCCAGCAGACGAGAAAGCTCCTACGAGCAGTACTTC
V gene: TRBV5-6; J gene: TRBJ2-3; D gene: TRBD2; clone size: .; CDR3 protein: CASSKERERQITDTQYF; CDR3 DNA: TGTGCCAGCAGCAAAGAGCGGGAGCGTCAAATCACAGATACGCAGTATTTT
V gene: TRBV10-1; J gene: TRBJ2-7; D gene: TRBD1; clone size: .; CDR3 protein: CASSESKGTGDEQYF; CDR3 DNA: TGCGCCAGCAGTGAGTCGAAGGGGACAGGCGACGAGCAGTACTTC
V gene: TRBV5-6; J gene: TRBJ1-2; D gene: .; clone size: .; CDR3 protein: CASSSWGGWNYGYTF; CDR3 DNA: TGTGCCAGCAGCTCGTGGGGGGGTTGGAACTATGGCTACACCTTC
V gene: TRBV6-5; J gene: TRBJ2-5; D gene: TRBD1; clone size: .; CDR3 protein: CASGTGARETQYF; CDR3 DNA: TGTGCCAGCGGGACAGGGGCTCGGGAGACCCAGTACTTC
V gene: TRBV5-4; J gene: TRBJ1-1; D gene: TRBD1; clone size: .; CDR3 protein: CASSPRDRYEAFF; CDR3 DNA: TGTGCCAGCAGCCCCCGGGACAGGTATGAAGCTTTCTTT
V gene: TRBV5-6; J gene: TRBJ2-3; D gene: TRBD2; clone size: .; CDR3 protein: CASSPTRLAGDPDTQYF; CDR3 DNA: TGTGCCAGCAGCCCAACCCGACTAGCGGGAGACCCAGATACGCAGTATTTT
V gene: TRBV27; J gene: TRBJ1-1; D gene: .; clone size: once; CDR3 protein: CASSLSGSQNTEAFF; CDR3 DNA: TGTGCCAGCAGTTTATCTGGCAGTCAGAACACTGAAGCTTTCTTT
V gene: TRBV6-5; J gene: TRBJ2-1; D gene: .; clone size: .; CDR3 protein: CASAVMASSYNEQFF; CDR3 DNA: TGTGCCAGCGCGGTAATGGCGTCATCCTACAATGAGCAGTTCTTC
V gene: TRBV27; J gene: TRBJ1-5; D gene: .; clone size: .; CDR3 protein: CASSQLGTRGGNQPQHF; CDR3 DNA: TGTGCCAGCAGTCAACTAGGGACGCGGGGGGGGAATCAGCCCCAGCATTTT
V gene: TRBV7-9; J gene: TRBJ2-6; D gene: .; clone size: .; CDR3 protein: CASSLFPGSVTNVLTF; CDR3 DNA: TGTGCCAGCAGCTTATTCCCCGGGTCAGTTACCAACGTCCTGACTTTC
V gene: TRBV2; J gene: TRBJ2-7; D gene: .; clone size: few; CDR3 protein: CASGRQVGEQYF; CDR3 DNA: TGTGCCAGCGGTAGACAGGTCGGCGAGCAGTACTTC
V gene: TRBV2; J gene: TRBJ1-1; D gene: TRBD1; clone size: few; CDR3 protein: CASTRGEQTEAFF; CDR3 DNA: TGTGCCAGCACCAGGGGGGAGCAGACTGAAGCTTTCTTT
V gene: TRBV19; J gene: TRBJ2-7; D gene: TRBD1; clone size: .; CDR3 protein: CASGQGKTYEQYF; CDR3 DNA: TGTGCCAGCGGACAGGGGAAAACCTACGAGCAGTACTTC
V gene: TRBV19; J gene: TRBJ1-2; D gene: .; clone size: .; CDR3 protein: CASSPVGSGYTF; CDR3 DNA: TGTGCCAGTAGTCCGGTGGGCAGTGGCTACACCTTC
V gene: TRBV27; J gene: TRBJ2-7; D gene: TRBD1; clone size: .; CDR3 protein: CASSFSGTEYEQYF; CDR3 DNA: TGTGCCAGCAGTTTCTCCGGGACAGAGTACGAGCAGTACTTC
V gene: TRBV7-2; J gene: TRBJ1-4; D gene: .; clone size: .; CDR3 protein: CASSLTNEKLFF; CDR3 DNA: TGTGCCAGCAGTCTCACTAATGAAAAACTGTTTTTT
V gene: TRBV19; J gene: TRBJ1-1; D gene: .; clone size: few; CDR3 protein: CASSIEITGRRLAFF; CDR3 DNA: TGTGCCAGTAGTATAGAGATCACGGGTCGGCGGTTGGCTTTCTTT
V gene: TRBV28; J gene: TRBJ1-2; D gene: .; clone size: .; CDR3 protein: CASSAQGRSGGYTF; CDR3 DNA: TGTGCCAGCAGTGCCCAGGGTCGGTCTGGGGGCTACACCTTC
V gene: TRBV5-6; J gene: TRBJ1-3; D gene: TRBD1; clone size: .; CDR3 protein: CASSSTGGIENTIYF; CDR3 DNA: TGTGCCAGCAGCTCTACAGGGGGGATCGAAAACACCATATATTTT
V gene: TRBV27; J gene: TRBJ2-1; D gene: .; clone size: .; CDR3 protein: CASSLLDIQPGEGSGEQFF; CDR3 DNA: TGTGCCAGCAGTTTATTAGATATTCAGCCGGGAGAAGGAAGTGGTGAGCAGTTCTTC
V gene: TRBV18; J gene: TRBJ1-2; D gene: TRBD1; clone size: .; CDR3 protein: CASSPPTGTGSYGYTF; CDR3 DNA: TGTGCCAGCTCACCACCGACCGGGACAGGGAGTTATGGCTACACCTTC
V gene: TRBV30; J gene: TRBJ2-7; D gene: .; clone size: .; CDR3 protein: CAWRPPGGSYEQYF; CDR3 DNA: TGTGCCTGGAGACCACCCGGGGGCTCCTACGAGCAGTACTTC
V gene: TRBV4-1; J gene: TRBJ2-3; D gene: TRBD2; clone size: .; CDR3 protein: CASSQRTSDTDTQYF; CDR3 DNA: TGCGCCAGCAGCCAAAGGACTAGCGACACAGATACGCAGTATTTT
V gene: TRBV27; J gene: TRBJ2-3; D gene: .; clone size: .; CDR3 protein: CASSLDNLLGADTQYF; CDR3 DNA: TGTGCCAGCAGTTTAGATAACCTCTTAGGAGCAGATACGCAGTATTTT
V gene: TRBV6-5; J gene: TRBJ1-2; D gene: .; clone size: few; CDR3 protein: CASSTRGGGYTF; CDR3 DNA: TGTGCCAGCAGCACCCGGGGGGGTGGCTACACCTTC
V gene: TRBV29-1; J gene: TRBJ2-2; D gene: .; clone size: few; CDR3 protein: CSVETGGTEITGELFF; CDR3 DNA: TGCAGCGTTGAGACCGGAGGGACAGAAATCACCGGGGAGCTGTTTTTT
V gene: TRBV27; J gene: TRBJ2-3; D gene: TRBD1; clone size: .; CDR3 protein: CASSLQGAYRATQYF; CDR3 DNA: TGTGCCAGCAGTTTACAGGGGGCATACAGAGCTACGCAGTATTTT
V gene: TRBV28; J gene: TRBJ2-5; D gene: .; clone size: .; CDR3 protein: CASSLGDYQETQYF; CDR3 DNA: TGTGCCAGCAGTTTGGGGGACTACCAAGAGACCCAGTACTTC
V gene: TRBV19; J gene: TRBJ2-1; D gene: .; clone size: .; CDR3 protein: CASGRGYNEQFF; CDR3 DNA: TGTGCCAGTGGCAGGGGTTACAATGAGCAGTTCTTC
V gene: TRBV5-1; J gene: TRBJ1-6; D gene: TRBD1; clone size: .; CDR3 protein: CASLRDRDFSPLHF; CDR3 DNA: TGCGCCAGCCTCCGGGACAGGGACTTTTCCCCCCTCCACTTT
V gene: TRBV30; J gene: TRBJ2-7; D gene: .; clone size: once; CDR3 protein: CAGETGAVSYEQYF; CDR3 DNA: TGTGCCGGAGAAACGGGAGCGGTCTCCTACGAGCAGTACTTC
V gene: TRBV28; J gene: TRBJ1-2; D gene: .; clone size: .; CDR3 protein: CASTLAGDSYGYTF; CDR3 DNA: TGTGCCAGCACCCTAGCGGGGGATTCCTATGGCTACACCTTC
V gene: TRBV6-4; J gene: TRBJ2-2; D gene: .; clone size: .; CDR3 protein: CASSDEVSSTGELFF; CDR3 DNA: TGTGCCAGCAGTGACGAAGTGTCGAGCACCGGGGAGCTGTTTTTT
V gene: TRBV7-7; J gene: TRBJ2-5; D gene: .; clone size: few; CDR3 protein: CASSLGSGQETQYF; CDR3 DNA: TGTGCCAGCAGCTTAGGGTCAGGGCAAGAGACCCAGTACTTC
V gene: TRBV28; J gene: TRBJ2-1; D gene: .; clone size: .; CDR3 protein: CASSLGAGEGVGEQFF; CDR3 DNA: TGTGCCAGCAGTTTAGGGGCAGGGGAGGGGGTAGGTGAGCAGTTCTTC
V gene: TRBV10-3; J gene: TRBJ1-1; D gene: TRBD1; clone size: few; CDR3 protein: CAISTGVATEAFF; CDR3 DNA: TGTGCCATTAGTACAGGGGTAGCCACTGAAGCTTTCTTT
V gene: TRBV5-1; J gene: TRBJ2-3; D gene: .; clone size: .; CDR3 protein: CASSLDRPGLTDTQYF; CDR3 DNA: TGCGCCAGCAGCTTGGATAGGCCAGGGCTCACAGATACGCAGTATTTT
V gene: TRBV7-9; J gene: TRBJ1-5; D gene: .; clone size: .; CDR3 protein: CASSLGAGPQHF; CDR3 DNA: TGTGCCAGCAGCTTAGGCGCGGGGCCCCAGCATTTT
V gene: TRBV2; J gene: TRBJ1-2; D gene: .; clone size: few; CDR3 protein: CASSENALSTPYGYTF; CDR3 DNA: TGTGCCAGCAGTGAGAACGCCCTCTCCACACCCTATGGCTACACCTTC
V gene: TRBV18; J gene: TRBJ1-1; D gene: .; clone size: .; CDR3 protein: CASSPFGRNTEAFF; CDR3 DNA: TGTGCCAGCTCACCGTTTGGGAGGAACACTGAAGCTTTCTTT
V gene: TRBV28; J gene: TRBJ2-5; D gene: .; clone size: once; CDR3 protein: CASSPLGRGQETQYF; CDR3 DNA: TGTGCCAGCAGTCCTCTCGGGAGAGGACAAGAGACCCAGTACTTC
V gene: TRBV6-1; J gene: TRBJ1-4; D gene: TRBD1; clone size: .; CDR3 protein: CASSARTGEDEKLFF; CDR3 DNA: TGTGCCAGCAGTGCTCGGACAGGGGAAGATGAAAAACTGTTTTTT
V gene: TRBV4-1; J gene: TRBJ2-3; D gene: TRBD2; clone size: .; CDR3 protein: CASSHLVGLGENTQYF; CDR3 DNA: TGCGCCAGCAGCCATTTGGTAGGACTAGGCGAAAATACGCAGTATTTT
V gene: TRBV19; J gene: TRBJ2-7; D gene: .; clone size: .; CDR3 protein: CASSTDTAYEQYF; CDR3 DNA: TGTGCCAGTAGTACAGACACGGCCTACGAGCAGTACTTC